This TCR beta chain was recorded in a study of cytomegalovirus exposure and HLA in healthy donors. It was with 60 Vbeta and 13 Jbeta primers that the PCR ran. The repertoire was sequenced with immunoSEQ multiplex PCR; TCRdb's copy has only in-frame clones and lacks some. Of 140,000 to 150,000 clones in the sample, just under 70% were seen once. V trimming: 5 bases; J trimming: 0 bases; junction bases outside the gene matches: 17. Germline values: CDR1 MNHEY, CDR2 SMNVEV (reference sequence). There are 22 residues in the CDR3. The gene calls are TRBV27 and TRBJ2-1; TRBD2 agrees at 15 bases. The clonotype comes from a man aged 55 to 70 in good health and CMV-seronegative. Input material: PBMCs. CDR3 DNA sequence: TGTGCCAGCAGTCGACGTCCTGGGACTAGCGGGAGGATAACTAGCTCCTACAATGAGCAGTTCTTC. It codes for CASSRRPGTSGRITSSYNEQFF.